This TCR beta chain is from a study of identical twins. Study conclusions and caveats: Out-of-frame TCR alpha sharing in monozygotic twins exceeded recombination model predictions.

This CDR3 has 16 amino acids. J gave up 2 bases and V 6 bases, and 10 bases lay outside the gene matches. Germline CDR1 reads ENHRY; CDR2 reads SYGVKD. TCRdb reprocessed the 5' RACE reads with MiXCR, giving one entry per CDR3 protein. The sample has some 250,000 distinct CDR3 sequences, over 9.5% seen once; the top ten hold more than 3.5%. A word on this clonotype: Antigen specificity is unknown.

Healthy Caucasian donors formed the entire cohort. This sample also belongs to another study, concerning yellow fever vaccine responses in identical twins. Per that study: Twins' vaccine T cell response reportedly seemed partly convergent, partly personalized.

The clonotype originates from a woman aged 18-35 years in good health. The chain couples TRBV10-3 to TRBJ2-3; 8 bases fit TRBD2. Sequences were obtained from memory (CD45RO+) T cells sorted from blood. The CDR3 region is CAIRQAGDRNTDTQYF. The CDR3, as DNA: TGTGCCATCAGACAAGCGGGAGATAGGAACACAGATACGCAGTATTTT.